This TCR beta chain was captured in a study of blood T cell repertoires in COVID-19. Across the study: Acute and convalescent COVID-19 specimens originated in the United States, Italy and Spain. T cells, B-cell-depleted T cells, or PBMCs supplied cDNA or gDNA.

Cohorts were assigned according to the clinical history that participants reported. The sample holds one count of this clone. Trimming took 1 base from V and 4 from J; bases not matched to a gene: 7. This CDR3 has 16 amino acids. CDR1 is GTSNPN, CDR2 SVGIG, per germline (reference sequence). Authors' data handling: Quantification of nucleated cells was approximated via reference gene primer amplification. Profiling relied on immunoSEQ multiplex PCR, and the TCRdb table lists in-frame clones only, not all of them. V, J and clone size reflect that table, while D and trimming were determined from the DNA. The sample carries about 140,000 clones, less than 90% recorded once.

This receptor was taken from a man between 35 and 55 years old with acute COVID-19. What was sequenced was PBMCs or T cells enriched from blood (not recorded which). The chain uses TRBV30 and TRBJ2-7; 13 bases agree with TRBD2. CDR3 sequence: CAWSGLGTSGKYEQYF. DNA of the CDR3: TGTGCCTGGAGTGGCCTAGGGACTAGCGGGAAGTACGAGCAGTACTTC. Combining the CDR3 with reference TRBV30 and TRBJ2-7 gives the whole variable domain SQTIHQWPATLVQPVGSPLSLECTVEGTSNPNLYWYRQAAGRGLQLLFYSVGIGQISSEVPQNLSASRPQDRQFILSSKKLLLSDSGFYLCAWSGLGTSGKYEQYFGPGTRLTVT.